Shown below are 6 T cell receptor beta chains from a single sample sequenced in a study of identifying expanded T cells in peripheral blood. This table comes from immunoSEQ multiplex PCR, and its TCRdb copy is limited to in-frame clones, with some not included. The data show about 52,000 clones, with 82% seen just once and 14% held by the top ten. The sample consisted of blood. Receptors originate from a person aged 18 to 70 in good health.

V and J are TRBV7-2 and TRBJ2-7; D is perhaps TRBD2 (6 bases). Trimming took off 4 bases at V and 7 bases at J, with 14 bases between the two ends. CDR1 and CDR2 (germline): SGHTA, FQGNSA. The CDR3 has 13 residues. CDR3 nucleotide sequence: TGTGCCAGCAGCTCGTCCCCGGCGGGGGAGCAGTACTTC. Amino acid sequence: CASSSSPAGEQYF. Together with reference TRBV7-2 and TRBJ2-7, the CDR3 gives the full variable domain: GAGVSQSPSNKVTEKGKDVELRCDPISGHTALYWYRQSLGQGLEFLIYFQGNSAPDKSGLPSDRFSAERTGGSVSTLTIQRTQQEDSAVYLCASSSSPAGEQYFGPGTRLTVT.

The chain uses TRBV6-4 and TRBJ2-1; 12 bases are a match to TRBD2. The germline CDR1 and CDR2 sequences are MRHNA and SNTAGT. The CDR3 loop spans 16 amino acids. V gave up 2 bases and J gave up 7 bases; unmatched junction bases: 6. CDR3 in DNA: TGTGCCAGCAGTGACCCGGGACTAGCGGGTATAAATGAGCAGTTCTTC. Its translation: CASSDPGLAGINEQFF.

This chain links TRBV6-6 with TRBJ2-3, with D unresolved. The V gene lost 0 bases and the J gene lost 6 bases, with 13 bases spanning the gap. Germline CDR1 and CDR2: MNHNY and SVGAGI (reference sequence). CDR3 size: 15 residues. The CDR3 DNA is TGTGCCAGCAGTTACTCGAATGGGAATAGGGATACGCAGTATTTT. This sequence encodes CASSYSNGNRDTQYF.

The chain uses TRBV5-1 and TRBJ2-2; 7 bases fit TRBD1. Germline V CDR1 and CDR2: SGHRS, YFSETQ. The trim removed 4 bases at V and 1 base at J, leaving 4 bases unmatched. The CDR3 runs 15 residues. The CDR3 bases are TGCGCCAGCAGCCTTCGACAGGGGAACACCGGGGAGCTGTTTTTT. Encoded protein: CASSLRQGNTGELFF.

The V gene is TRBV19, the J gene TRBJ2-6; D call uncertain. Trimming cost V 3 bases and J 1 base, with 7 bases left between them. From germline, CDR1 is LNHDA and CDR2 SQIVND (reference sequence). The CDR3 is made up of 15 amino acids. The CDR3 sequence is CASSITASGANVLTF. CDR3 coding DNA: TGTGCCAGTAGTATTACAGCGTCTGGGGCCAACGTCCTGACTTTC.

The genes are TRBV6-1 and TRBJ1-5, with D possibly matching TRBD1 (5 bases). This CDR3 has 15 amino acids. V gave up 7 bases and J gave up 0 bases, with 13 bases separating them. Per the germline V gene, CDR1 is MNHNS and CDR2 is SASEGT. In DNA form, the CDR3 reads TGTGCCAGCATCTACTCGGGGGATAGCAATCAGCCCCAGCATTTT. This encodes CASIYSGDSNQPQHF.